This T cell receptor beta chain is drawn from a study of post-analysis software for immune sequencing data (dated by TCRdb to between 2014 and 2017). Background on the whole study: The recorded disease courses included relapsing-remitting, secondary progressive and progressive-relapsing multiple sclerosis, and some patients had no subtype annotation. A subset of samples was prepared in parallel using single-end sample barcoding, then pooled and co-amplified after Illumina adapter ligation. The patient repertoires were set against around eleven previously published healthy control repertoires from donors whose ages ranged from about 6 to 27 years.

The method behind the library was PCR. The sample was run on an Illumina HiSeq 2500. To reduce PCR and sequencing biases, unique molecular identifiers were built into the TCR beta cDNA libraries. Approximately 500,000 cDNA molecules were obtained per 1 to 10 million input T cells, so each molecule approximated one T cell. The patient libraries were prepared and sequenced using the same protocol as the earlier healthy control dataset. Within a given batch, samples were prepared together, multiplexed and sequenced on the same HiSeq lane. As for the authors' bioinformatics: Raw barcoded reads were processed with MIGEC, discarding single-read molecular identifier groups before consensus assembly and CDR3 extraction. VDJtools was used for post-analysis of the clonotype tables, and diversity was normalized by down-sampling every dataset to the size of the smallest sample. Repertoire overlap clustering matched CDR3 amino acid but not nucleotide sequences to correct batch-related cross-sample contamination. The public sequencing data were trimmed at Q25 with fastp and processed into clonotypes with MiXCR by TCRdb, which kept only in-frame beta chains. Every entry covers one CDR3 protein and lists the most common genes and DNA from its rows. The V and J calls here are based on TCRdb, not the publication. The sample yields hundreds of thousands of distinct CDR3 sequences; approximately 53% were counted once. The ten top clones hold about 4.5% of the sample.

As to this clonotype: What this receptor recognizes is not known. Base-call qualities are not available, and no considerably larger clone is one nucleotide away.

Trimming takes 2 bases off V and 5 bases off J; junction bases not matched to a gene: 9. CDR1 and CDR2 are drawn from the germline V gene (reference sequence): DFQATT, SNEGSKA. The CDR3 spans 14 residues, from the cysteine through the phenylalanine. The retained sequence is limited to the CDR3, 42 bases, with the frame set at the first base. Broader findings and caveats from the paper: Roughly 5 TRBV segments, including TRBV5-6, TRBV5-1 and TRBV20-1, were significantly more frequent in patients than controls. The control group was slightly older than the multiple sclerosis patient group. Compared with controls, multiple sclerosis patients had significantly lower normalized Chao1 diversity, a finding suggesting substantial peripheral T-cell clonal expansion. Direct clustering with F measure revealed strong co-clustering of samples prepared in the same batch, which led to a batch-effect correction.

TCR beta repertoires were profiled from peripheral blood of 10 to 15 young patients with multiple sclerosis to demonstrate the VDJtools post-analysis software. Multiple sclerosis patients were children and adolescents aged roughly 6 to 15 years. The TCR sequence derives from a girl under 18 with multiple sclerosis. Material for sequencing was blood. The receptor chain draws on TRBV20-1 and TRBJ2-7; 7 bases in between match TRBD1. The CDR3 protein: CSARIFRGPNEQYF. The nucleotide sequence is TGCAGTGCTAGAATATTTAGGGGGCCTAACGAGCAGTACTTC.